The next 21 T cell receptor beta chains were all read from a single sample in a study of blood T cell repertoires in COVID-19. Only in-frame clones appear in the TCRdb table, and some are missing; sequencing was by immunoSEQ multiplex PCR. The table has hundreds of thousands of clones, 70% to 90% seen once. Sample: peripheral blood. These receptors were obtained from a woman in her twenties or thirties with COVID-19, enrolled during active disease.

This clone was picked up one time. CDR3 in amino acids: CASSHDGGSYNEQFF. The CDR3 region has the DNA TGCGCCAGCAGCCACGACGGGGGTTCCTACAATGAGCAGTTCTTC. This chain connects TRBV4-1 to TRBJ2-1; D might be TRBD2 (6 bases). V lost 3 bases to trimming and J lost 1 base, with 10 bases between them. Per germline, CDR1 MGHRA and CDR2 YSYEKL. This CDR3 region has 15 residues.

To note about this clone: Mismatch with germline at one junction end may stem from a read error. The chain is built from TRBV7-7 and TRBJ2-5, with D maybe TRBD2 (5 bases). This CDR3 region has 13 residues. Germline-derived CDR1 and CDR2 are SSHAT and FNYEAQ (reference sequence). CDR3 coding DNA: TGTGCTAGCAGCCTCGGACTCCAAGAGACCCAGTACTTC. Amino acid sequence: CASSLGLQETQYF.

This chain uses TRBV2 with TRBJ2-1; 15 bases are shared with TRBD2. The CDR3 runs 15 residues. With V trimmed by 8 bases and J by 9 bases, 8 bases remained unmatched. Germline V gene sequence: CDR1 SNHLY, CDR2 FYNNEI. As DNA, the CDR3 is TGTGCCAGCGTTACCGGGACTAGCGGGGGGATTGAGCAGTTCTTC. Translation gives CASVTGTSGGIEQFF.

The gene calls are TRBV4-2 and TRBJ1-6; D perhaps matches TRBD1 (5 bases). The CDR3 consists of 16 residues. Trimming stripped 1 base from V and 6 bases from J, with 13 bases between. Germline loops: CDR1 LGHNA, CDR2 YNFKEQ. The chain's CDR3 is CASSQALGRVNSPLHF. The CDR3 bases are TGTGCCAGCAGCCAAGCCCTGGGCAGGGTTAATTCACCCCTCCACTTT.

V and J are TRBV4-3 and TRBJ2-5; TRBD2 agrees at 12 bases. Germline CDR1 LGHNA, CDR2 YSLEER. The ends lost 4 bases at V and 2 bases at J; junction bases unmatched: 2. This CDR3 has 15 amino acids. CDR3 coding DNA: TGCGCCAGCAGCCCGACTAGCGGGGGTCAAGAGACCCAGTACTTC. It codes for CASSPTSGGQETQYF.

The chain uses TRBV11-2 and TRBJ2-7; no clear D. Germline V gene data show CDR1 as SGHAT and CDR2 as FQNNGV. This CDR3 contains 14 residues. Between the trimmed V and J ends, which lost 0 bases and 2 bases, there was a span of 8 bases. The CDR3 DNA is TGTGCCAGCAGCTTAGACAGGAAACCCTACGAGCAGTACTTC. It codes for CASSLDRKPYEQYF.

V usage is TRBV5-1 and J usage is TRBJ1-2; no firm D call. Trimming shortened V by 1 base and J by 6 bases, and 10 bases separated the two germline ends. The length of the CDR3 is 13 residues. CDR1 and CDR2 from the germline V gene are SGHRS and YFSETQ. CDR3 region: CASSLSGVDGYTF. The CDR3 nucleotides are TGCGCCAGCAGCTTGTCCGGGGTCGATGGCTACACCTTC.

The CDR3 DNA follows: TGTGCCAGCAGCCGCAGTATACGGGGAACCTACGAGCAGTACTTC. This sequence encodes CASSRSIRGTYEQYF. The rearrangement links TRBV14 to TRBJ2-7; D is perhaps TRBD2 (5 bases). Trimming pared 4 bases from V and 2 bases from J, leaving 15 bases between. In germline, CDR1 is SGHDN, CDR2 FVKESK. CDR3 size: 15 residues.

The genes are TRBV27 and TRBJ2-1, with a weak D call TRBD1 (6 bases). This CDR3 contains 15 residues. CDR1 MNHEY and CDR2 SMNVEV come from the germline V gene (reference sequence). The V and J ends lost 2 bases and 7 bases respectively, with 15 bases between them. The CDR3 loop is CASSLNAPGVNEQFF. For the CDR3, the DNA is TGTGCCAGCAGTTTAAATGCGCCAGGGGTGAATGAGCAGTTCTTC.

This clone has a count of ten or more. The CDR3 loop reads CASRLRPGQGWHGGYTF. CDR3 DNA sequence: TGTGCCAGCAGGCTAAGACCTGGACAGGGATGGCATGGCGGCTACACCTTC. The chain recombines TRBV28 with TRBJ1-2; 8 bases map to TRBD1. This CDR3 comprises 17 residues. The V gene end was trimmed by 6 bases and the J gene end by 8 bases; junction bases not matched to a gene: 20. The germline V gene has CDR1 MDHEN and CDR2 SYDVKM.

The chain recombines TRBV5-4 with TRBJ2-3, with D possibly matching TRBD1 (6 bases). CDR1 SGHNT and CDR2 YYREEE come from the germline V gene (reference sequence). With 0 bases removed from V and 4 bases from J, the gap between germline ends came to 9 bases. This CDR3 has 14 amino acids. CDR3: CASSLVGQPDTQYF. The CDR3 DNA follows: TGTGCCAGCAGCTTGGTTGGACAGCCAGATACGCAGTATTTT. The variable domain in full, completed from reference TRBV5-4 and TRBJ2-3, reads ETGVTQSPTHLIKTRGQQVTLRCSSQSGHNTVSWYQQALGQGPQFIFQYYREEENGRGNFPPRFSGLQFPNYSSELNVNALELDDSALYLCASSLVGQPDTQYFGPGTRLTVL.

The chain joins TRBV10-3 to TRBJ1-4, with 7 bases lining up with TRBD1. The CDR3 contains 14 residues. V lost 10 bases and J lost 5; bases outside the gene matches: 10. Per the germline V gene, CDR1 is ENHRY and CDR2 is SYGVKD. CDR3 coding DNA: TGTGCCACAGCCCGGGGACAGATGAATGAAAAACTGTTTTTT. Protein sequence: CATARGQMNEKLFF.

The chain combines TRBV24-1 with TRBJ2-3, with TRBD2 identical over 11 bases. The germline V gene has CDR1 KGHDR and CDR2 SFDVKD. Trimming took 4 bases from V and 2 from J; bases not matched to a gene: 4. The CDR3 contains 16 residues. The CDR3 nucleotides are TGTGCCACCAGTGAGTTAGCGGGAGGGCCCACAGATACGCAGTATTTT. Protein: CATSELAGGPTDTQYF.

J is TRBJ2-3 and V is TRBV14, with D possibly TRBD1 on 6 matching bases. Germline CDR1 and CDR2: SGHDN and FVKESK. CDR3 length: 15 residues. Between the trimmed V and J ends, which lost 4 bases and 4 bases, there was a span of 15 bases. The CDR3 DNA reads TGTGCCAGCAGCCCGTGGGGCAGGGGACCAGATACGCAGTATTTT. Protein: CASSPWGRGPDTQYF.

This rearrangement joins TRBV5-1 to TRBJ1-1; D not resolved. V lost 1 base and J lost 1, with 8 bases in between. The CDR3 spans 14 residues. CDR1 SGHRS and CDR2 YFSETQ come from the germline V gene. The CDR3 sequence: CASSLQRENTEAFF. The CDR3 coding sequence is TGCGCCAGCAGCTTGCAGCGGGAGAACACTGAAGCTTTCTTT. Using reference TRBV5-1 and TRBJ1-1 for the parts outside the CDR3, the full variable domain is KAGVTQTPRYLIKTRGQQVTLSCSPISGHRSVSWYQQTPGQGLQFLFEYFSETQRNKGNFPGRFSGRQFSNSRSEMNVSTLELGDSALYLCASSLQRENTEAFFGQGTRLTVV.

The chain combines TRBV11-2 with TRBJ1-1; perhaps TRBD1 as D (5 bases). Trimming took 1 base from V and 7 from J, leaving 10 bases between them. The CDR3 runs to 13 residues. Germline assignment: CDR1 SGHAT and CDR2 FQNNGV. The chain's CDR3 is CASSLVGVIEAFF. In DNA, the CDR3 is TGTGCCAGCAGCTTAGTAGGGGTAATTGAAGCTTTCTTT.

The rearrangement links TRBV19 to TRBJ2-3; D possibly corresponds to TRBD1 (6 bases). There are 12 residues in the CDR3. Deletions cut 5 bases from V and 6 bases from J, with 9 bases between. Germline V gives CDR1 LNHDA, CDR2 SQIVND (reference sequence). The chain's CDR3 is CASSPQGDTQYF. Written as DNA, the CDR3 is TGTGCCAGTAGTCCCCAGGGGGATACGCAGTATTTT.

V gene TRBV5-1 combines with J gene TRBJ1-4; D is uncertain. Trimming pared 0 bases from V and 8 bases from J, leaving 23 bases between. Per germline, CDR1 SGHRS and CDR2 YFSETQ. The CDR3 extends over 18 amino acids. The CDR3 protein is CASSLEGGGAGLREKLFF. The CDR3 DNA reads as TGCGCCAGCAGCTTGGAAGGAGGTGGAGCAGGTTTACGGGAAAAACTGTTTTTT.

The chain joins TRBV7-2 to TRBJ2-7, with 8 bases lining up with TRBD2. The V gene end was trimmed by 4 bases and the J gene end by 0 bases; junction bases not matched to a gene: 14. Germline V CDR1 and CDR2: SGHTA, FQGNSA. The CDR3 is 18 residues long. CDR3 sequence (DNA): TGTGCCAGCAGCTCCCGGGCTGGCCCCAGCGGGGGCTCCTACGAGCAGTACTTC. It specifies CASSSRAGPSGGSYEQYF.

V is TRBV7-2 and J is TRBJ2-2; D is ambiguous. The germline CDR1 and CDR2 sequences are SGHTA and FQGNSA. The CDR3 contains 14 residues. V dropped 6 bases and J dropped 5 bases, with 13 bases sitting between them. CDR3 amino acids: CASRLTYFTGELFF. CDR3 nucleotide sequence: TGTGCCAGCAGACTAACGTATTTTACCGGGGAGCTGTTTTTT.

This chain connects TRBV28 to TRBJ1-1, with TRBD1 matching 10 bases. The V segment lost 6 bases and the J segment 7 bases; nucleotides outside the gene matches: 8. The germline V gene has CDR1 MDHEN and CDR2 SYDVKM. The CDR3 contains 14 residues. The CDR3 sequence: CASSLTGGGGEAFF. The CDR3 region has the DNA TGTGCCAGCAGCCTGACAGGGGGCGGGGGTGAAGCTTTCTTT.